The 5 T cell receptor beta chains below all came from one sample that was sequenced in a study of T-cell reconstitution after alpha-beta-depleted transplantation in children. The TCRbeta library was prepared with unique molecular identifiers. TCRdb reprocessed the PCR reads via MiXCR and lists one record per CDR3 protein. The sample records 250,000 to 300,000 distinct CDR3 sequences, 11% being singletons. Here the sequenced sample was peripheral blood, taken 180 days after TCRalphabeta/CD19-depleted stem cell transplant. Receptors were obtained from a male patient between 2 and 10 years old who had a stem cell transplant for chronic granulomatous disease, so the T cells may come from the graft donor.

This clonotype has at least ten counts. The rearrangement links TRBV12-3 or TRBV12-4 to TRBJ2-1, with a weak D call TRBD2 (5 bases). This CDR3 comprises 17 residues. Trimming left V 1 base short and J 0 bases short, with 13 bases between. CDR3 sequence reads: CASSLEMGGSSYNEQFF. The CDR3, as DNA: TGTGCCAGCAGTTTAGAGATGGGTGGGAGCTCCTACAATGAGCAGTTCTTC.

With regard to this clonotype: A much larger clone is a single base away; this may be a read error. This chain uses TRBV7-2 with TRBJ1-5; weak D call: TRBD1 (5 bases). The CDR3 consists of 16 residues. Germline CDR1 reads SGHTA; CDR2 reads FQGNSA. Trimming pared 7 bases from V and 2 bases from J, leaving 18 bases between. CDR3 protein: CASNVVGGIGNQPQHF. The DNA for the CDR3 is TGTGCCAGCAACGTGGTTGGGGGGATTGGCAATCAGCCCCAGCATTTT.

Worth noting for this clonotype: A junction end diverges from the germline sequence, so it may reflect a read error. DNA of the CDR3: TGTGCCAGCAGTTTGTCTAGTCCCTACGAGCAGTCCTTC. Protein: CASSLSSPYEQSF. This chain uses TRBV12-3 or TRBV12-4 with TRBJ2-7; D not certain. The CDR3 runs 13 residues.

The chain recombines TRBV28 with TRBJ2-3, with D hard to call. V was clipped by 10 bases and J by 0 bases, with 17 bases between them. This CDR3 spans 15 amino acids. CDR1 and CDR2 (germline): MDHEN, SYDVKM. The chain's CDR3 is CAIGPGPGSTDTQYF. CDR3 sequence (DNA): TGTGCCATCGGCCCCGGGCCGGGCAGCACAGATACGCAGTATTTT.

This clonotype showed up many times. The V and J genes are TRBV6-2 or TRBV6-3 and TRBJ2-7, with 7 positions matching TRBD1. CDR1 MNHEY and CDR2 SVGEGT come from the germline V gene. After removal of 0 bases from V and 6 bases from J, the junction contained 5 bases not matched to a gene. The CDR3 has 14 amino acids. The CDR3 DNA reads TGTGCCAGCAGTTACTCCGAAAGACAGGGCGAGCAGTACTTC. As protein: CASSYSERQGEQYF.